Following are 25 T cell receptor beta chains from one sample sequenced in a study of blood T cell repertoires in COVID-19. Produced via immunoSEQ multiplex PCR; TCRdb's table is partial and in-frame only. Of 250,000 to 400,000 clones in the sample, around 89% were seen once. Sequenced sample: peripheral blood. Receptor source: a young woman with COVID-19, enrolled during active disease.

The chain has TRBV18 and TRBJ1-2; weak D call: TRBD1 (5 bases). Germline V gene sequence: CDR1 KGHSH, CDR2 LQKENI. Trimming cost V 2 bases and J 5 bases, with 9 bases left between them. The length of the CDR3 is 13 residues. CDR3 amino acids: CASSPVKGYGYTF. In nucleotides, the CDR3 is TGTGCCAGCTCACCAGTTAAGGGGTATGGCTACACCTTC.

This chain uses TRBV28 with TRBJ1-2; D unresolved. Per the germline V gene, CDR1 is MDHEN and CDR2 is SYDVKM. V was trimmed by 4 bases and J by 4 bases, leaving 7 bases between them. The CDR3 contains 12 residues. The CDR3 DNA reads as TGTGCCAGCAGTTCCGACATCTATGGCTACACCTTC. Translated, it gives CASSSDIYGYTF.

This chain joins TRBV4-3 and TRBJ2-3, with 7 bases fitting TRBD2. V was clipped by 1 base and J by 2 bases; unmatched bases: 6. The germline CDR1 and CDR2 sequences are LGHNA and YSLEER. The CDR3 covers 16 residues. The CDR3 coding sequence is TGCGCCAGCAGCCAAGCTAGCGGTCGGCACACAGATACGCAGTATTTT. It is translated as CASSQASGRHTDTQYF.

This clone was recorded only once. The CDR3 coding sequence is TGTGCCAGCAGCCCAATCAGGGGGCAGCGGTCGGACACTGAAGCTTTCTTT. Its translation: CASSPIRGQRSDTEAFF. The chain uses TRBV3-1 (or the pseudogene TRBV3-2) and TRBJ1-1, with 8 positions matching TRBD1. The germline V gene has CDR1 LGHDT and CDR2 YNNKEL (reference sequence). After removal of 4 bases from V and 3 bases from J, the junction contained 13 bases not matched to a gene. The length of the CDR3 is 17 residues.

This CDR3 is CASSEAGWIGYTF. In DNA form, the CDR3 reads TGTGCCAGCAGTGAAGCAGGTTGGATCGGCTACACCTTC. V is TRBV25-1 and J is TRBJ1-2; D call uncertain. Germline V gene data show CDR1 as MGHDK and CDR2 as SYGVNS. Trimming took off 2 bases at V and 8 bases at J, with 12 bases between the two ends. The CDR3 is 13 amino acids.

The V gene is TRBV30, the J gene TRBJ2-7, with D hard to call. Germline V gene data show CDR1 as GTSNPN and CDR2 as SVGIG (reference sequence). The CDR3 has 13 residues. V was pared by 0 bases and J by 5 bases, with 11 bases between. The CDR3 sequence is CAWSVLSLDEQYF. CDR3 bases: TGTGCCTGGAGTGTACTATCTCTGGACGAGCAGTACTTC.

The rearrangement links TRBV5-5 to TRBJ1-1, with a possible D match to TRBD1 (6 bases). Trimming left V 1 base short and J 4 bases short, with 23 bases between. CDR1 is SGHKS and CDR2 is YYEKEE in the germline V gene (reference sequence). The CDR3 covers 18 residues. The CDR3 DNA follows: TGTGCCAGCAGCTTGAGCCCTGGGAGGGGGGGGTCTGGCACTGAAGCTTTCTTT. Its protein is CASSLSPGRGGSGTEAFF. Complete variable domain (other parts from reference TRBV5-5 and TRBJ1-1): DAGVTQSPTHLIKTRGQQVTLRCSPISGHKSVSWYQQVLGQGPQFIFQYYEKEERGRGNFPDRFSARQFPNYSSELNVNALLLGDSALYLCASSLSPGRGGSGTEAFFGQGTRLTVV.

Worth noting for this clone: This sample also contains other DNA sequences that code for the same CDR3. The genes are TRBV30 and TRBJ2-7; 7 bases align to TRBD1. V lost 3 bases and J lost 3; bases outside the gene matches: 2. The CDR3 runs to 12 residues. Germline CDR1 reads GTSNPN; CDR2 reads SVGIG (reference sequence). CDR3 sequence: CAWSRDSYEQYF. CDR3 bases: TGTGCCTGGAGCCGGGACAGCTACGAGCAGTACTTC.

This chain uses TRBV19 with TRBJ2-1, with TRBD2 as a possible D gene (6 bases). This CDR3 has 15 residues. In germline, CDR1 is LNHDA, CDR2 SQIVND (reference sequence). V lost 6 bases and J 0 bases, leaving 12 bases between the germline ends. CDR3 amino acids: CASSRTSNSYNEQFF. The CDR3 bases are TGTGCCAGTAGCCGAACTAGCAACTCCTACAATGAGCAGTTCTTC. Full variable domain (remainder filled in from reference TRBV19 and TRBJ2-1): DGGITQSPKYLFRKEGQNVTLSCEQNLNHDAMYWYRQDPGQGLRLIYYSQIVNDFQKGDIAEGYSVSREKKESFPLTVTSAQKNPTAFYLCASSRTSNSYNEQFFGPGTRLTVL.

The chain carries TRBV7-9 and TRBJ2-7; 10 bases line up with TRBD1. Trimming removed 4 bases from V and 5 bases from J; junction bases left unmatched: 8. The CDR3 loop spans 15 amino acids. Germline V gene lookup returns CDR1 SEHNR and CDR2 FQNEAQ (reference sequence). The CDR3 reads CASSWAGTGVHEQYF. CDR3 sequence (DNA): TGTGCCAGCAGCTGGGCGGGGACAGGGGTCCACGAGCAGTACTTC.

The V call is TRBV6-6, the J call TRBJ1-3; D ambiguous. Germline V gives CDR1 MNHNY, CDR2 SVGAGI (reference sequence). The length of the CDR3 is 12 residues. V lost 7 bases and J 1 base, leaving 5 bases between the germline ends. The CDR3 loop reads CASTVSGNTIYF. For the CDR3, the DNA is TGTGCCAGCACCGTATCTGGAAACACCATATATTTT.

The chain recombines TRBV5-6 with TRBJ1-2, with 9 bases identical to TRBD1. Per germline, CDR1 SGHDT and CDR2 YYEEEE. This CDR3 has 17 residues. Trimming at V came to 1 base and at J to 3 bases, leaving 10 bases not matched to a gene. In nucleotides, the CDR3 is TGTGCCAGCAGCTTGCAGGACAGGGGCTTTTTTTACTATGGCTACACCTTC. This codes for CASSLQDRGFFYYGYTF.

The V and J genes are TRBV11-2 and TRBJ1-5, with 7 bases identical to TRBD1. Trimming at V came to 8 bases and at J to 3 bases, leaving 7 bases not matched to a gene. The germline V gene has CDR1 SGHAT and CDR2 FQNNGV. This CDR3 is 14 amino acids long. The CDR3 nucleotides read TGTGCCAGCCCCTGGGGACAGCTCAATCAGCCCCAGCATTTT. Translated, it gives CASPWGQLNQPQHF.

This chain joins TRBV7-9 and TRBJ1-1; no firm D call. The CDR3 sequence is 11 residues long. CDR1 and CDR2 (germline): SEHNR, FQNEAQ (reference sequence). V was shortened by 5 bases and J by 9 bases, with 10 bases between the two germline ends. This chain's CDR3 is CASSTGEKAFF. DNA of the CDR3: TGTGCCAGCAGCACCGGGGAGAAAGCTTTCTTT.

The table lists this clone with a count of one. V is TRBV3-1 (or the pseudogene TRBV3-2) and J is TRBJ2-3; D is perhaps TRBD1 (7 bases). Trimming left V 0 bases short and J 10 bases short, with 17 bases between. From germline, CDR1 is LGHDT and CDR2 YNNKEL (reference sequence). The CDR3 totals 15 residues. The CDR3 region has the DNA TGTGCCAGCAGCCAAGATATTAGCGGAGGGGGCTCGCAGTATTTT. Translated: CASSQDISGGGSQYF.

The V gene is TRBV7-9, the J gene TRBJ1-5; no reliable D call. This CDR3 has 13 amino acids. The V end lost 1 base, the J end lost 8 bases, and 9 bases lay between the germline ends. Germline V gives CDR1 SEHNR, CDR2 FQNEAQ (reference sequence). CDR3 nucleotides: TGTGCCAGCAGCTTAGGCCCCCAGGAGCCCCAGCATTTT. Encoded protein: CASSLGPQEPQHF.

J is TRBJ2-6 and V is TRBV5-6; D not certain. V lost 2 bases, J lost 4 bases, and 19 bases lay in between. This CDR3 has 18 residues. Germline lookup yields CDR1 SGHDT and CDR2 YYEEEE. CDR3 in DNA: TGTGCCAGCAGCTTCAGGTTTCTGGGTTTGCGAGGGGCCAACGTCCTGACTTTC. It codes for CASSFRFLGLRGANVLTF.

This chain connects TRBV5-8 to TRBJ1-3, with TRBD1 matching 7 bases. The length of the CDR3 is 16 residues. Germline V CDR1 and CDR2: SGHTS, YDEGEE. V gave up 5 bases and J gave up 0 bases; unmatched junction bases: 8. CDR3 bases: TGTGCCAGCAGTACCGGGACAGTCCTCTCTGGAAACACCATATATTTT. Encoded protein: CASSTGTVLSGNTIYF.

The CDR3 is CASSYRDYSPLHF. In nucleotides, the CDR3 is TGTGCCAGCAGTTACCGGGATTATTCACCCCTCCACTTT. The chain links TRBV6-5 to TRBJ1-6; no definite D call. The CDR3 is made up of 13 amino acids. Deletions cut 2 bases from V and 8 bases from J, with 7 bases between. Germline loops: CDR1 MNHEY, CDR2 SVGAGI.

The chain has TRBV9 and TRBJ2-1; 7 nucleotides align to TRBD1. There are 13 residues in the CDR3. Per germline, CDR1 SGDLS and CDR2 YYNGEE. J gave up 10 bases and V 7 bases, and 11 bases lay outside the gene matches. CDR3 sequence (DNA): TGTGCCAGCGAGACAGGGTTTTACGGGGAGCAGTTCTTC. Residues: CASETGFYGEQFF.

V gene TRBV2 combines with J gene TRBJ1-1, with D tentatively TRBD1 (5 bases). Per the germline V gene, CDR1 is SNHLY and CDR2 is FYNNEI. The CDR3 is made up of 13 amino acids. Trimming left V 7 bases short and J 3 bases short, with 12 bases between. The CDR3: CASTFDSYTEAFF. The CDR3 nucleotides read TGTGCCAGCACCTTCGACAGCTACACTGAAGCTTTCTTT.

The sample holds a few counts of this clone. The rearrangement joins TRBV6-5 to TRBJ2-7; D might be TRBD2 (5 bases). This CDR3 contains 15 residues. Trimming shortened V by 5 bases and J by 7 bases, and 21 bases separated the two germline ends. Germline assignment: CDR1 MNHEY and CDR2 SVGAGI. DNA of the CDR3: TGTGCCAGCAGTCTGCATATCAATTCGGGGATTGAGCAGTACGTC. This codes for CASSLHINSGIEQYV.

The chain is built from TRBV5-6 and TRBJ1-4; 9 positions agree with TRBD1. Germline assignment: CDR1 SGHDT and CDR2 YYEEEE. After removal of 0 bases from V and 6 bases from J, the junction contained 3 bases not matched to a gene. The CDR3 is 15 amino acids. The CDR3 sequence is CASSLVGTGYEKLFF. The CDR3 nucleotides read TGTGCCAGCAGCTTGGTAGGGACAGGGTATGAAAAACTGTTTTTT.

The gene calls are TRBV4-1 and TRBJ1-5; TRBD1 aligns across 11 bases. The CDR3 extends over 16 amino acids. V was clipped by 2 bases and J by 6 bases; unmatched bases: 6. Germline loops: CDR1 MGHRA, CDR2 YSYEKL. CDR3 region: CASSQFGQGAGQPQHF. The CDR3 DNA follows: TGCGCCAGCAGCCAATTTGGACAGGGGGCTGGTCAGCCCCAGCATTTT.

J is TRBJ1-1 and V is TRBV25-1; 8 nucleotides match TRBD1. The CDR3 contains 15 residues. The ends lost 4 bases at V and 0 bases at J; junction bases unmatched: 4. The germline gives CDR1 MGHDK, CDR2 SYGVNS. CDR3 sequence (DNA): TGTGCCAGCAGTGCTTGGGGACAGGTGAACACTGAAGCTTTCTTT. Residues: CASSAWGQVNTEAFF.